This T cell receptor (beta chain) came from a study of vaccination effects on CD4 cells after COVID-19. Study overall: Participants completed two doses of the BNT162b2 or mRNA-1273 vaccine.

This clone was picked up one time. Its antigen is unidentified. Before any sequencing was done, the ViraFEST assay used viral peptide pools to expand antigen-specific CD4+ T cells. Cells that had been cultured for roughly 9 days were the source of isolated CD4+ T cells. The study found no prior SARS-CoV-2 infection in the vaccine recipients, who tested negative for nucleocapsid antibodies. Under 2.5 million PBMC were seeded per well and grown in the presence of about 9 IU/ml IL-2 and around 9 ug/ml peptides. IL-2 medium supplanted half the medium on days 3 and 7. The study's findings and limits: Clones from infection and from vaccination both contracted markedly late after vaccination.

CDR1 and CDR2 from the germline V gene are SGHNT and YYREEE (reference sequence). V lost 0 bases to trimming and J lost 2 bases; unmatched junction nucleotides: 1. The CDR3 is made up of 15 amino acids. Sequencing was performed with immunoSEQ multiplex PCR; in TCRdb, only in-frame clones are kept and a portion is missing. The table has 25,000 or so clones, about three quarters seen once; the top ten hold 4.5% to 6.5%. Sample: CD4+ T cells from PBMCs cultured with SARS-CoV-2 spike peptides, taken before COVID-19 vaccination. The genes are TRBV5-4 and TRBJ1-4; 7 nucleotides align to TRBD1. The clonotype comes from a human donor who received a COVID-19 vaccine. This chain's CDR3 is CASSLVGGTNEKLFF. CDR3 in DNA: TGTGCCAGCAGCTTGGTAGGGGGCACTAATGAAAAACTGTTTTTT.